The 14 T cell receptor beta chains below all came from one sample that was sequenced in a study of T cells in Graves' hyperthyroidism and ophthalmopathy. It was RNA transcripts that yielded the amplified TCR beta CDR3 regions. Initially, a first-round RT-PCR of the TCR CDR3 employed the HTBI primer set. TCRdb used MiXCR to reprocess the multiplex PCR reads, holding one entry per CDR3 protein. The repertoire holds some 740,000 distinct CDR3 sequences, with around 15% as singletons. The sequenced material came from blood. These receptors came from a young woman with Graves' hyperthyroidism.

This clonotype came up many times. CDR3 amino acids: CASSMLESSYEQYF. The CDR3 DNA is TGCGCCAGCAGTATGCTGGAATCCTCCTACGAGCAGTACTTC. The chain uses TRBV5-1 and TRBJ2-7; D unclear. The CDR3 extends over 14 amino acids. CDR1 SGHRS and CDR2 YFSETQ come from the germline V gene. Trimming stripped 5 bases from V and 0 bases from J, with 12 bases between. The complete variable domain, with remaining parts taken from reference TRBV5-1 and TRBJ2-7, reads KAGVTQTPRYLIKTRGQQVTLSCSPISGHRSVSWYQQTPGQGLQFLFEYFSETQRNKGNFPGRFSGRQFSNSRSEMNVSTLELGDSALYLCASSMLESSYEQYFGPGTRLTVT.

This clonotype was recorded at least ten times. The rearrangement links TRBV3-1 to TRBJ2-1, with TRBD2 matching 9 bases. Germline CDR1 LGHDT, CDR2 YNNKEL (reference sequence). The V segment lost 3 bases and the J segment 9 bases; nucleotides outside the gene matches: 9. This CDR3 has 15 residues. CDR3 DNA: TGTGCCAGCAGCCAGGGACTAGCTGGGGTTGGTGAGCAGTTCTTC. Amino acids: CASSQGLAGVGEQFF.

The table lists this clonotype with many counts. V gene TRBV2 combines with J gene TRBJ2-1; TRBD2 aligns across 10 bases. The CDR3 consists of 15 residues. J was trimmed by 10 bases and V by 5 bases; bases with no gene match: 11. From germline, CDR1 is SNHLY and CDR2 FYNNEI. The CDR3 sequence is CASSLQAGGRAEQFF. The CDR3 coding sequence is TGTGCCAGCAGTTTACAAGCGGGAGGGCGGGCGGAGCAGTTCTTC.

This CDR3 reads CASSPKGGRDNEQFF. The CDR3, as DNA: TGTGCCAGCTCACCAAAAGGGGGACGCGACAATGAGCAGTTCTTC. The V call is TRBV18, the J call TRBJ2-1, with D perhaps matching TRBD1 (6 bases). With 2 bases removed from V and 5 bases from J, the gap between germline ends came to 13 bases. CDR1 is KGHSH, CDR2 LQKENI, per germline. The CDR3 runs to 15 residues. The variable domain in full, with the rest retrieved from reference TRBV18 and TRBJ2-1, is NAGVMQNPRHLVRRRGQEARLRCSPMKGHSHVYWYRQLPEEGLKFMVYLQKENIIDESGMPKERFSAEFPKEGPSILRIQQVVRGDSAAYFCASSPKGGRDNEQFFGPGTRLTVL.

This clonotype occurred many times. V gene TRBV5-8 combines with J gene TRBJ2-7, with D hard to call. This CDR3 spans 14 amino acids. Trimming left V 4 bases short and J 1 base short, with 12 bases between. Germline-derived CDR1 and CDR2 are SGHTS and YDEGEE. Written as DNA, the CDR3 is TGTGCCAGCAGCCCGCGACATAATTCCTACGAGCAGTACTTC. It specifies CASSPRHNSYEQYF.

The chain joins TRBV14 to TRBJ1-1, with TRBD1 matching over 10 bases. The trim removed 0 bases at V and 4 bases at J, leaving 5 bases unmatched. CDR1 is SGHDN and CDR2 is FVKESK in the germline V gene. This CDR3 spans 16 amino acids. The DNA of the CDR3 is TGTGCCAGCAGCCAAGATCTAGGACAGGGGGGCACTGAAGCTTTCTTT. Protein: CASSQDLGQGGTEAFF.

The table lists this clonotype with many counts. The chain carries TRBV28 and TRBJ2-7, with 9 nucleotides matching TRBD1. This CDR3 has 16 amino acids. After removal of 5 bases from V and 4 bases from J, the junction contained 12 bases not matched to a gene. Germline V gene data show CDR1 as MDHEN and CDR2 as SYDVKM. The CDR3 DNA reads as TGTGCCAGCAGTAAAATTAGGATGGACAGGGGTTACGAGCAGTACTTC. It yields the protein CASSKIRMDRGYEQYF. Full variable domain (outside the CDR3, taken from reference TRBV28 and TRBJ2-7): DVKVTQSSRYLVKRTGEKVFLECVQDMDHENMFWYRQDPGLGLRLIYFSYDVKMKEKGDIPEGYSVSREKKERFSLILESASTNQTSMYLCASSKIRMDRGYEQYFGPGTRLTVT.

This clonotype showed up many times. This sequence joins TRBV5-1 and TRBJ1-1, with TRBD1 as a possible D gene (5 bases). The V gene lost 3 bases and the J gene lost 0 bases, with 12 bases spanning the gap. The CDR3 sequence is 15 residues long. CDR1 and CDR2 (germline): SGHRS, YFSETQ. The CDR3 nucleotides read TGCGCCAGCAGCTGGGGCGACCGCATGAACACTGAAGCTTTCTTT. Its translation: CASSWGDRMNTEAFF.

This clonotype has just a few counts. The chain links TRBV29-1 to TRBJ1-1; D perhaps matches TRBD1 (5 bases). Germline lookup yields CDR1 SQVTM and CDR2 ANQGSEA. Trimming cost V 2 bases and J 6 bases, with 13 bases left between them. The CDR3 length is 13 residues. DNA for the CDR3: TGCAGCGTTGAACGACGACAGAAGTCTGAAGCTTTCTTT. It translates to CSVERRQKSEAFF.

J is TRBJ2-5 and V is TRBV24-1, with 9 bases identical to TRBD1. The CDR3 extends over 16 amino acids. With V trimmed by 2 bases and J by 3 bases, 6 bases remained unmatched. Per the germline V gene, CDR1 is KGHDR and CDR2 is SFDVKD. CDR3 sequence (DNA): TGTGCCACCAGTGATTGGGCGCGACAGGGGGAAGAGACCCAGTACTTC. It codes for CATSDWARQGEETQYF.

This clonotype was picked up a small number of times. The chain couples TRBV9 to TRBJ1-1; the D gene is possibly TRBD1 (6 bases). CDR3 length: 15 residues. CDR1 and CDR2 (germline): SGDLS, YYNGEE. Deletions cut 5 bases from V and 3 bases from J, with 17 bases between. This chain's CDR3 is CASSTGRGSDTEAFF. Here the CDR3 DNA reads TGTGCCAGCAGTACTGGAAGGGGGTCGGACACTGAAGCTTTCTTT.

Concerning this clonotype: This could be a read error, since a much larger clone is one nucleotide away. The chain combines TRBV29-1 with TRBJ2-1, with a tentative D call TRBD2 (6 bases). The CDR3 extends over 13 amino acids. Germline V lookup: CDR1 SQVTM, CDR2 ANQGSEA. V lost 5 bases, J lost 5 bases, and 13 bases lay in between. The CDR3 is CSVHRGTHNEQFF. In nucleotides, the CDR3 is TGCAGCGTTCACCGGGGGACCCACAATGAGCAGTTCTTC.

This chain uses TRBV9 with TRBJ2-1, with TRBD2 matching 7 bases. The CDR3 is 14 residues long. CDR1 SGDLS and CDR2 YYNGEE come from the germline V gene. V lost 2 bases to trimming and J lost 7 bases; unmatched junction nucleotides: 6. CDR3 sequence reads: CASSVSGNSNEQFF. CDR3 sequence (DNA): TGTGCCAGCAGCGTCAGCGGGAACTCGAATGAGCAGTTCTTC.

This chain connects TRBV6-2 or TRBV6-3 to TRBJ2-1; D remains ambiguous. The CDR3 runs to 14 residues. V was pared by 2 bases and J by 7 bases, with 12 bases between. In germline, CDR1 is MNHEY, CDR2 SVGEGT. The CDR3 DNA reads TGTGCCAGCAGTTACCTGACTCGTCTTAATGAGCAGTTCTTC. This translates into CASSYLTRLNEQFF.